These T cell receptor beta chains were read from a single sample in a study of cytomegalovirus exposure and HLA in healthy donors. The repertoire was sequenced with immunoSEQ multiplex PCR; TCRdb's copy has only in-frame clones and lacks some. The sample holds fewer than 250,000 clones, approximately 82% seen once. The sequencing sample was made of PBMCs. Receptor source: a man aged 40-55 years in good health and CMV-seropositive. Both conserved end residues are part of each CDR3. Each record gives: J gene, V gene, D gene, clone size, CDR3 DNA, CDR3 protein. The D gene is left open where the match is weak. Where a row states a size, it is once, few, many or the class of an expanded clone; other rows omit it.

J: TRBJ2-1; V: TRBV7-8; D: TRBD2; size: -; DNA: TGTGCCAGCAGCCTAGCGGGAGGCAATGAGCAGTTCTTC; CDR3: CASSLAGGNEQFF
J: TRBJ2-1; V: TRBV7-3; D: TRBD2; size: -; DNA: TGTGCCAGCAGGACGGGACTAGCGGGTCACAATGAGCAGTTCTTC; CDR3: CASRTGLAGHNEQFF
J: TRBJ2-4; V: TRBV28; D: TRBD1; size: -; DNA: TGTGCCAGCAGTTTTCCCCCTCAAGGACAGGGGTTAAACAGTCAGTACTTC; CDR3: CASSFPPQGQGLNSQYF
J: TRBJ1-1; V: TRBV5-1; D: -; size: -; DNA: TGCGCCAGCAGCTTGGAACCGCGTAACACTGAAGCTTTCTTT; CDR3: CASSLEPRNTEAFF
J: TRBJ2-2; V: TRBV9; D: -; size: -; DNA: TGTGCCAGCAGCGTAGTCCCTCTCCCGGTGGCGGGATGGACCGGGGAGCTGTTTTTT; CDR3: CASSVVPLPVAGWTGELFF
J: TRBJ2-5; V: TRBV5-8; D: -; size: -; DNA: TGTGCCAGCAGCTTGGCACAGCAAGAGACCCAGTACTTC; CDR3: CASSLAQQETQYF
J: TRBJ1-1; V: TRBV30; D: -; size: -; DNA: TGTGCCTGGAGTGGGGGCTCCGCTGCGGGATTGGCCACTGAAGCTTTCTTT; CDR3: CAWSGGSAAGLATEAFF
J: TRBJ2-7; V: TRBV5-1; D: TRBD2; size: -; DNA: TGCGCCAGCAGCTTGGCCGGGAGCGGGGGAAATTACGAGCAGTACTTC; CDR3: CASSLAGSGGNYEQYF
J: TRBJ2-1; V: TRBV5-1; D: -; size: few; DNA: TGCGCCAGCAGCTTTATACAGACCAATGAGCAGTTCTTC; CDR3: CASSFIQTNEQFF
J: TRBJ1-2; V: TRBV15; D: -; size: few; DNA: TGTGCCACCAGCAGAGATAAATATGGCTACACCTTC; CDR3: CATSRDKYGYTF
J: TRBJ1-5; V: TRBV6-7; D: -; size: -; DNA: TGTGCCAGCAGTAGAACCGGGACAATCATACGTCAGCCCCAGCATTTT; CDR3: CASSRTGTIIRQPQHF
J: TRBJ2-7; V: TRBV5-5; D: TRBD1; size: once; DNA: TGTGCCAGCAGCCCACCCGGGACAGGGCCCTCCAACGAGCAGTACTTC; CDR3: CASSPPGTGPSNEQYF
J: TRBJ2-3; V: TRBV7-3; D: TRBD2; size: -; DNA: TGTGCCAGCTCCAATAAGCGGGAGGGGGCAGATACGCAGTATTTT; CDR3: CASSNKREGADTQYF
J: TRBJ1-3; V: TRBV6-5; D: -; size: -; DNA: TGTGCCAGCACCCTTTTTACAGGATCTGGAAACACCATATATTTT; CDR3: CASTLFTGSGNTIYF